These 18 T cell receptor beta chains originate from one sample sequenced in a study of cytomegalovirus exposure and HLA in healthy donors. PCR primers comprised 60 Vbeta and 13 Jbeta primers. Profiling relied on immunoSEQ multiplex PCR, and the TCRdb table lists in-frame clones only, not all of them. The profile covers about 130,000 clones, with around 75% appearing a single time and less than 4% taken by the ten largest. The sequenced sample consisted of PBMCs. These receptors all come from a man aged 30-40 years in good health and CMV-seronegative.

The V gene is TRBV10-3, the J gene TRBJ1-3; tentatively, D is TRBD1 (5 bases). The V end lost 3 bases, the J end lost 0 bases, and 15 bases lay between the germline ends. The CDR3 is 17 amino acids. CDR1 is ENHRY, CDR2 SYGVKD, per germline. The CDR3 protein is CAISEGERGDSGNTIYF. The CDR3 nucleotides read TGTGCCATCAGTGAAGGGGAAAGGGGCGACTCTGGAAACACCATATATTTT.

The V and J genes are TRBV27 and TRBJ2-7; the D gene is possibly TRBD1 (5 bases). Germline-derived CDR1 and CDR2 are MNHEY and SMNVEV (reference sequence). The CDR3 is 18 amino acids. Trimming left V 3 bases short and J 0 bases short, with 21 bases between. The CDR3 coding sequence is TGTGCCAGCAGTTTGACTTTGCCGGACATTCCTTACTCCTACGAGCAGTACTTC. Protein product: CASSLTLPDIPYSYEQYF.

The chain is built from TRBV5-1 and TRBJ1-1, with D possibly being TRBD1 (5 bases). The germline gives CDR1 SGHRS, CDR2 YFSETQ. The CDR3 is 16 residues long. Trimming took 4 bases from V and 0 from J, leaving 16 bases between them. CDR3 DNA: TGCGCCAGCAGCCCCTACCCCACAGGCATGAACACTGAAGCTTTCTTT. Its protein is CASSPYPTGMNTEAFF. Together with reference TRBV5-1 and TRBJ1-1, the CDR3 gives the full variable domain: KAGVTQTPRYLIKTRGQQVTLSCSPISGHRSVSWYQQTPGQGLQFLFEYFSETQRNKGNFPGRFSGRQFSNSRSEMNVSTLELGDSALYLCASSPYPTGMNTEAFFGQGTRLTVV.

In this sample, this clone turned up a few times. The gene calls are TRBV6-1 and TRBJ1-2; TRBD1 matches 8 bases. CDR3 length: 15 amino acids. The germline V gene encodes CDR1 MNHNS and CDR2 SASEGT. J lost 6 bases, V lost 7 bases, and 13 bases had no gene match. The CDR3 DNA sequence: TGTGCCAGCATCCTAATAGGACAGGGTTTGGATGGCTACACCTTC. It translates to CASILIGQGLDGYTF.

This chain links TRBV5-1 with TRBJ2-4; D gene unclear. The CDR3 length is 14 residues. CDR1 is SGHRS and CDR2 is YFSETQ in the germline V gene. Trimming took off 0 bases at V and 2 bases at J, with 6 bases between the two ends. The CDR3 loop is CASSLGQSKNIQYF. CDR3 bases: TGCGCCAGCAGCTTGGGGCAGTCCAAAAACATTCAGTACTTC. Combining the CDR3 with reference TRBV5-1 and TRBJ2-4 gives the whole variable domain KAGVTQTPRYLIKTRGQQVTLSCSPISGHRSVSWYQQTPGQGLQFLFEYFSETQRNKGNFPGRFSGRQFSNSRSEMNVSTLELGDSALYLCASSLGQSKNIQYFGAGTRLSVL.

The genes are TRBV9 and TRBJ2-7; possibly TRBD1 for D (5 bases). Germline values: CDR1 SGDLS, CDR2 YYNGEE. This CDR3 contains 13 residues. V was cut by 5 bases and J by 3 bases, with 12 bases left in between. The CDR3 sequence: CASRRNRFYEQYF. In DNA form, the CDR3 reads TGTGCCAGCAGGCGGAACAGGTTCTACGAGCAGTACTTC.

The chain joins TRBV28 to TRBJ2-1; TRBD2 might be the D (6 bases). Between the trimmed V and J ends, which lost 4 bases and 10 bases, there was a span of 14 bases. The CDR3 is 13 residues long. CDR1 is MDHEN and CDR2 is SYDVKM in the germline V gene. CDR3 in amino acids: CASSSPTRSEQFF. CDR3 sequence (DNA): TGTGCCAGCAGTTCCCCGACTAGGAGCGAGCAGTTCTTC. Full variable domain (rest looked up from reference TRBV28 and TRBJ2-1): DVKVTQSSRYLVKRTGEKVFLECVQDMDHENMFWYRQDPGLGLRLIYFSYDVKMKEKGDIPEGYSVSREKKERFSLILESASTNQTSMYLCASSSPTRSEQFFGPGTRLTVL.

The rearrangement joins TRBV5-1 to TRBJ2-3; no firm D call. Trimming shortened V by 2 bases and J by 6 bases, and 16 bases separated the two germline ends. The V gene's germline CDR1 is SGHRS and CDR2 YFSETQ. This CDR3 is 15 amino acids long. The CDR3 loop reads CASSFTPTYGDTQYF. In nucleotides, the CDR3 is TGCGCCAGCAGCTTCACCCCCACGTACGGGGATACGCAGTATTTT.

The V and J genes are TRBV28 and TRBJ1-5; D call uncertain. Germline V gene sequence: CDR1 MDHEN, CDR2 SYDVKM. Trimming took off 3 bases at V and 1 base at J, with 16 bases between the two ends. This CDR3 spans 17 amino acids. CDR3 DNA sequence: TGTGCCAGCAGTTTCTCACCGCTACGTAAGAGCAATCAGCCCCAGCATTTT. Translated, it gives CASSFSPLRKSNQPQHF.

The chain recombines TRBV7-2 with TRBJ2-5; TRBD2 matches 8 bases. The CDR3 is 15 residues long. After removal of 1 base from V and 5 bases from J, the junction contained 6 bases not matched to a gene. The germline gives CDR1 SGHTA, CDR2 FQGNSA. CDR3 in amino acids: CASSLGRAGAETQYF. CDR3 DNA: TGTGCCAGCAGCTTAGGGCGAGCGGGAGCGGAGACCCAGTACTTC. The variable domain in full, with the rest retrieved from reference TRBV7-2 and TRBJ2-5, is GAGVSQSPSNKVTEKGKDVELRCDPISGHTALYWYRQSLGQGLEFLIYFQGNSAPDKSGLPSDRFSAERTGGSVSTLTIQRTQQEDSAVYLCASSLGRAGAETQYFGPGTRLLVL.

In nucleotides, the CDR3 is TGTGCCTGGAGTGTACGGCAGGCCGCAACCTACGAGCAGTACTTC. Translated, it gives CAWSVRQAATYEQYF. The rearrangement links TRBV30 to TRBJ2-7; D remains unclear. The CDR3 is 15 amino acids. The V and J ends lost 0 bases and 2 bases respectively, with 14 bases between them. CDR1 GTSNPN and CDR2 SVGIG come from the germline V gene (reference sequence).

This sequence joins TRBV4-2 and TRBJ1-4; 8 positions agree with TRBD1. J gave up 7 bases and V 0 bases, and 7 bases lay outside the gene matches. Germline V lookup: CDR1 LGHNA, CDR2 YNFKEQ. The CDR3 extends over 16 amino acids. CDR3 sequence reads: CASSQELQGGFEKLFF. The CDR3 nucleotides are TGTGCCAGCAGCCAAGAGTTACAGGGGGGTTTTGAAAAACTGTTTTTT.

The V call is TRBV7-8, the J call TRBJ2-7; 11 bases agree with TRBD1. CDR1 and CDR2 from the germline V gene are SGHVS and FQNEAQ. The CDR3 contains 16 residues. V lost 0 bases and J lost 7; bases outside the gene matches: 8. This CDR3 is CASSLARDRGSGEQYF. The CDR3 bases are TGTGCCAGCAGCTTAGCCCGGGACAGGGGGTCGGGGGAGCAGTACTTC.

The J gene is TRBJ2-3, the V gene TRBV28; no reliable D call. Trimming pared 1 base from V and 2 bases from J, leaving 7 bases between. CDR1 and CDR2 (germline): MDHEN, SYDVKM. The CDR3 has 14 amino acids. CDR3 sequence (DNA): TGTGCCAGCAGTTTATACCACTCCACAGATACGCAGTATTTT. It translates to CASSLYHSTDTQYF.

The DNA of the CDR3 is TGTGCCAGCAGCTTATCGCCAGGGTCGGTAGATACGCAGTATTTT. Translating it yields CASSLSPGSVDTQYF. The chain is built from TRBV7-8 and TRBJ2-3; perhaps TRBD1 as D (5 bases). The CDR3 consists of 15 residues. The germline CDR1 and CDR2 sequences are SGHVS and FQNEAQ. Trimming removed 2 bases from V and 5 bases from J, with 14 bases in between.

The chain recombines TRBV27 with TRBJ2-3, with 8 positions matching TRBD2. With 4 bases clipped from V and 5 bases from J, the junction kept 11 bases outside the gene matches. Germline V gene lookup returns CDR1 MNHEY and CDR2 SMNVEV (reference sequence). This CDR3 is built from 16 residues. CDR3 amino acids: CASSSHTWRGEDTQYF. The CDR3 DNA reads as TGTGCCAGCAGTTCCCACACTTGGCGGGGGGAAGATACGCAGTATTTT.

This sequence joins TRBV29-1 and TRBJ1-1; perhaps TRBD1 as D (6 bases). Trimming left V 1 base short and J 6 bases short, with 21 bases between. This CDR3 has 16 amino acids. The V gene's germline CDR1 is SQVTM and CDR2 ANQGSEA. The CDR3 DNA reads TGCAGCGTTGAAGGGAGGCTTAGGGGGTTGGTCCCTGAAGCTTTCTTT. Translated: CSVEGRLRGLVPEAFF.

CDR3 in DNA: TGTGCCAGCAGTGAGAGCGACAGCTCCTACGAGCAGTACTTC. Its protein is CASSESDSSYEQYF. The V and J genes are TRBV25-1 and TRBJ2-7; a possible D gene is TRBD1 (5 bases). There are 14 residues in the CDR3. Germline V lookup: CDR1 MGHDK, CDR2 SYGVNS. With 3 bases removed from V and 0 bases from J, the gap between germline ends came to 9 bases.